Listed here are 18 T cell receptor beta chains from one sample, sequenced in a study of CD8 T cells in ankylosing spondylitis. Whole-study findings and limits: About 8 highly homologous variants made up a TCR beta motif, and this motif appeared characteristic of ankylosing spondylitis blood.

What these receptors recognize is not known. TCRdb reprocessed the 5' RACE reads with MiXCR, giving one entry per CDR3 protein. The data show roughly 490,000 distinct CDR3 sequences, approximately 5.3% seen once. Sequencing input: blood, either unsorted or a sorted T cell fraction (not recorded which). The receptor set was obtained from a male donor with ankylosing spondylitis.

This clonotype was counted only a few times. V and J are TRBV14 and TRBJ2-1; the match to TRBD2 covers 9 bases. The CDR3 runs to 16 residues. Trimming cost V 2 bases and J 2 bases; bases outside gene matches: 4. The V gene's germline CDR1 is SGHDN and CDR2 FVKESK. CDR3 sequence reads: CASSQPGGRAYNEQFF. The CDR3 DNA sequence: TGTGCCAGCAGCCAACCCGGCGGGAGGGCCTACAATGAGCAGTTCTTC.

The CDR3 nucleotides read TGTGCCAGCAGCCAACCCGCGACTGCTAACTATGGCTACACCTTC. Its protein product is CASSQPATANYGYTF. The chain couples TRBV3-1 to TRBJ1-2; D is unresolved. V was pared by 2 bases and J by 0 bases, with 10 bases between. Germline V CDR1 and CDR2: LGHDT, YNNKEL (reference sequence). This CDR3 contains 15 residues.

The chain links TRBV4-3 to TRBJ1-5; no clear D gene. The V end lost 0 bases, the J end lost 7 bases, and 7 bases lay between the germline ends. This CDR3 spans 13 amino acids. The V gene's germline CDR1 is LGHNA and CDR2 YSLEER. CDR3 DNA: TGCGCCAGCAGCCAAGACACTTCCCAGCCCCAGCATTTT. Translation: CASSQDTSQPQHF.

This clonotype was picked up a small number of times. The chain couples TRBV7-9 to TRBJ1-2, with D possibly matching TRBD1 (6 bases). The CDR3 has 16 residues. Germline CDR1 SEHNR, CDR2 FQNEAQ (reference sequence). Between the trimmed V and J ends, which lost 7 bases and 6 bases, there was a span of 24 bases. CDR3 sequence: CASTSPRGASYDGYTF. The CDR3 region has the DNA TGTGCCAGCACCTCCCCCCGGGGGGCGAGTTACGATGGCTACACCTTC.

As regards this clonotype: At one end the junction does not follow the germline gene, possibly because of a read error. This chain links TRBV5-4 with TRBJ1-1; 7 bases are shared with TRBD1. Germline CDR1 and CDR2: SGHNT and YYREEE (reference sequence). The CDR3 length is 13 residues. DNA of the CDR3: TGTGCCAGCGGCTTGGTGGGGGACAGCGAAGCTTTCTTT. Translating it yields CASGLVGDSEAFF.

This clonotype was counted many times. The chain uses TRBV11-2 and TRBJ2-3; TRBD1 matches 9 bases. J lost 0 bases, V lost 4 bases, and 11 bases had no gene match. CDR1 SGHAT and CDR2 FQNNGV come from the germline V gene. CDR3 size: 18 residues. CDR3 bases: TGTGCCAGCAGCTCCAGGGGCCCCGGGACAGGGAGCACAGATACGCAGTATTTT. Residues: CASSSRGPGTGSTDTQYF.

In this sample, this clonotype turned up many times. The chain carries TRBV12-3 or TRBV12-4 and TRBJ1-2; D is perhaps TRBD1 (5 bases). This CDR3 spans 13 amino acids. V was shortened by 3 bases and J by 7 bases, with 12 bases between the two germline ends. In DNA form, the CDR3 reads TGTGCCAGCAGTTTTCGCTCGGGGGTTGGCTACACCTTC. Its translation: CASSFRSGVGYTF.

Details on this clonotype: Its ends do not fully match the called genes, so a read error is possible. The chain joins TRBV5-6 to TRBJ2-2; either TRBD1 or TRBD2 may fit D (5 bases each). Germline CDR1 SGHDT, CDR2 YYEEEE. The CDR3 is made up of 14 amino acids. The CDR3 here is CASGSGLLSGALLF. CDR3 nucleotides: TGTGCCAGCGGCTCCGGGCTACTCTCCGGGGCGCTGCTTTTT.

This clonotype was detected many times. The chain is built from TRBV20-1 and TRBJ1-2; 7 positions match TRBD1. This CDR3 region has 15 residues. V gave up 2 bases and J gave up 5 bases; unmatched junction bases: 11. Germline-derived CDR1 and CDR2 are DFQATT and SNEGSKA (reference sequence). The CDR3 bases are TGCAGTGCTAGATTACCACAGGGGCCCATGTATGGCTACACCTTC. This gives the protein CSARLPQGPMYGYTF.

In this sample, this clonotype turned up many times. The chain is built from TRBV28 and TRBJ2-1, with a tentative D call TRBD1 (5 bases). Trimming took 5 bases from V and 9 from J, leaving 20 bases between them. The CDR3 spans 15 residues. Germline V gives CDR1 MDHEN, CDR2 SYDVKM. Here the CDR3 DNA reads TGTGCCAGCAGTCCAAGACAGTGGTCCCTCGGTGAGCAGTTCTTC. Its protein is CASSPRQWSLGEQFF. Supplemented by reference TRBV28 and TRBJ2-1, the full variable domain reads DVKVTQSSRYLVKRTGEKVFLECVQDMDHENMFWYRQDPGLGLRLIYFSYDVKMKEKGDIPEGYSVSREKKERFSLILESASTNQTSMYLCASSPRQWSLGEQFFGPGTRLTVL.

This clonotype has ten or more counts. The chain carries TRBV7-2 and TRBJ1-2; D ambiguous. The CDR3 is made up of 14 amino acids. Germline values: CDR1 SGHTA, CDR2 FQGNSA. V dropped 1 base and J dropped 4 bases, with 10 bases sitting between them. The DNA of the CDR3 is TGTGCCAGCAGCTTAGAGGGAAATAGCTATGGCTACACCTTC. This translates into CASSLEGNSYGYTF.

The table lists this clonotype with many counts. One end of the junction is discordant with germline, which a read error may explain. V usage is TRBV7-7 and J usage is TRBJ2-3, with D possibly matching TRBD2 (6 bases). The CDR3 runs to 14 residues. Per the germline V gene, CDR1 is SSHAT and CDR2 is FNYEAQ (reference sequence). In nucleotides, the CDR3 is TGTGCTAGCAGCTTAGCGGAGTGGACAGATACGCAGTATTTT. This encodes CASSLAEWTDTQYF.

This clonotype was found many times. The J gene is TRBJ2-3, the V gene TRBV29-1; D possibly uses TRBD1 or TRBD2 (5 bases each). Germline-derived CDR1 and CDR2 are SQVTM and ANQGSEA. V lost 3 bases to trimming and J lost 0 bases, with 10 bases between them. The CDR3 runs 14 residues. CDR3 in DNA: TGCAGCGTTGAGGCTGGGGACAGCACAGATACGCAGTATTTT. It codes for CSVEAGDSTDTQYF.

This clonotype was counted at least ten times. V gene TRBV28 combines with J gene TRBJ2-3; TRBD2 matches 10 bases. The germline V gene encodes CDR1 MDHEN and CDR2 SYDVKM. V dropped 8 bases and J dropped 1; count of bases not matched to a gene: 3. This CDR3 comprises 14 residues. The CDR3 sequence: CASASGRGTDTQYF. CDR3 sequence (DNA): TGTGCCAGCGCCAGCGGGAGGGGCACAGATACGCAGTATTTT.

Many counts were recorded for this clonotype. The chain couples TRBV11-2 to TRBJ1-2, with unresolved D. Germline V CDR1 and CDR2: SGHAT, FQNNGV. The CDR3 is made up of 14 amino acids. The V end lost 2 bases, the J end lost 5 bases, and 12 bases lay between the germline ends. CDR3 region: CASSLSRVGYGYTF. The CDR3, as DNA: TGTGCCAGCAGCTTATCCCGGGTAGGATATGGCTACACCTTC. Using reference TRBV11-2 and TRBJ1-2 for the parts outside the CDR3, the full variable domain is EAGVAQSPRYKIIEKRQSVAFWCNPISGHATLYWYQQILGQGPKLLIQFQNNGVVDDSQLPKDRFSAERLKGVDSTLKIQPAKLEDSAVYLCASSLSRVGYGYTFGSGTRLTVV.

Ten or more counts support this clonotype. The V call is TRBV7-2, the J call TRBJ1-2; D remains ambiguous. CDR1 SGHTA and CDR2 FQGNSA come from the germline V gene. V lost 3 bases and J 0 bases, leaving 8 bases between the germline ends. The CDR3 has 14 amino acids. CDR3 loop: CASSFRLANYGYTF. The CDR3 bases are TGTGCCAGCAGCTTCAGATTAGCTAACTATGGCTACACCTTC. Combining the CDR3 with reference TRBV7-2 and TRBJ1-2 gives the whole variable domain GAGVSQSPSNKVTEKGKDVELRCDPISGHTALYWYRQSLGQGLEFLIYFQGNSAPDKSGLPSDRFSAERTGGSVSTLTIQRTQQEDSAVYLCASSFRLANYGYTFGSGTRLTVV.

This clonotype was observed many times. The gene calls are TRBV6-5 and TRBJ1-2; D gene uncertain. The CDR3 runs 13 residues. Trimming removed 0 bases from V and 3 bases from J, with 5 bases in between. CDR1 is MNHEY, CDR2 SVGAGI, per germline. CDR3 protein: CASSYSGDYGYTF. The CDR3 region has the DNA TGTGCCAGCAGTTACTCGGGAGACTATGGCTACACCTTC.

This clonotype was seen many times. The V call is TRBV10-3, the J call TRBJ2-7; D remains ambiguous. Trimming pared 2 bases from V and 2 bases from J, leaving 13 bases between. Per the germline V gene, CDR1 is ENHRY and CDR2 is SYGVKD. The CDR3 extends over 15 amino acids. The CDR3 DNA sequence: TGTGCCATCAGTGAGGGTCCAGGATCCGCCTACGAGCAGTACTTC. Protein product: CAISEGPGSAYEQYF.